The source of this T cell receptor beta chain is a study of cytomegalovirus exposure and HLA in healthy donors. The CDR3 length is 13 residues. Trimming cost V 8 bases and J 4 bases, with 15 bases left between them. Germline CDR1 reads MNHNS; CDR2 reads SASEGT. Generated by immunoSEQ multiplex PCR, the TCRdb table keeps only in-frame clones and is missing some. The table shows 260,000 or so clones, with roughly 91% occurring only once. The study's findings and limits: Specificity for CMV antigens was confirmed in vitro for a few of the CMV-associated chains. The investigators catalogued some 150 TCR beta chains as cytomegalovirus-associated. Many donors shared some public TCRs, even though most TCR sequences were rare.

A note on this clone: Its antigen is not known.

The donors were part of the validation cohort of roughly 110 subjects. That cohort was separate from the first cohort, which comprised about 730 subjects. The V and J genes are TRBV6-1 and TRBJ2-7; either TRBD1 or TRBD2 may fit D (5 bases each). The sequenced material came from PBMCs. The sequence was collected from a woman aged 25 to 39 in good health and CMV-seronegative. CDR3 in DNA: TGTGCCAGCTCATCCACCGGGGCTTACGAGCAGTACTTC. The encoded protein is CASSSTGAYEQYF.